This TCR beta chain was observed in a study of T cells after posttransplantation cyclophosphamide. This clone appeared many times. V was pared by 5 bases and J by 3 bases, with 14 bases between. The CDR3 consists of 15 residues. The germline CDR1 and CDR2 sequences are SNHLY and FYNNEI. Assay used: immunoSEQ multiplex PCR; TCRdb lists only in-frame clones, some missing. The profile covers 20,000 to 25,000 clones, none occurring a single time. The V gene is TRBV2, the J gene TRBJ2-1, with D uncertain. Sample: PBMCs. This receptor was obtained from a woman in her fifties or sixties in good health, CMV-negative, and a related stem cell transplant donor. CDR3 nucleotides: TGTGCCAGCAGTTTTCAGGCTCCGAACTACAATGAGCAGTTCTTC. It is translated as CASSFQAPNYNEQFF.